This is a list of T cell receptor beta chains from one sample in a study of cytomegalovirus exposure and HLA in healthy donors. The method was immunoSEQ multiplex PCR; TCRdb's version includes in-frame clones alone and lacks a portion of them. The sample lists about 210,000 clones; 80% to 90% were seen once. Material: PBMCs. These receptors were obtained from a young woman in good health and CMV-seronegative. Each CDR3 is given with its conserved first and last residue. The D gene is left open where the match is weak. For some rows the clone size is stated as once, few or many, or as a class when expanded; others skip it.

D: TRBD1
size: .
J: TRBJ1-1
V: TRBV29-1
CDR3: CSVVLRRGTGLNTEAFF
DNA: TGCAGCGTTGTTCTCAGGAGGGGGACAGGGCTTAACACTGAAGCTTTCTTT

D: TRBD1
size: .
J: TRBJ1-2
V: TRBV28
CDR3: CASSLTGGAGIGLDTF
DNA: TGTGCCAGCAGTTTGACAGGGGGCGCGGGGATAGGCTTAGACACCTTC

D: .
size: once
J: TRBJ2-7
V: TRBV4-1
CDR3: CASSQHRDLSYEQYF
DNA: TGCGCCAGCAGCCAACACAGGGACCTCTCCTACGAGCAGTACTTC

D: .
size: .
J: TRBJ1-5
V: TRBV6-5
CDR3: CASSYQTDNFNQPQHF
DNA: TGTGCCAGCAGTTACCAGACCGACAATTTCAATCAGCCCCAGCATTTT

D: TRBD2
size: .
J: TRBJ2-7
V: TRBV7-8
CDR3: CASSSGTSGTYEQYF
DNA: TGTGCCAGCAGCTCTGGGACTAGCGGTACCTACGAGCAGTACTTC

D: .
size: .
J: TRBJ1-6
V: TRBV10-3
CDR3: CAISEWGGGSSSPLHF
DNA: TGTGCCATCAGTGAGTGGGGGGGCGGATCTAGTTCACCCCTCCACTTT

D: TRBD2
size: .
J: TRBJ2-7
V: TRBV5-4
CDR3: CASSLGLAGAEQYF
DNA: TGTGCCAGCAGCTTGGGACTAGCGGGAGCCGAGCAGTACTTC

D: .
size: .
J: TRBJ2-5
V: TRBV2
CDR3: CASSPGVYQETQYF
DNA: TGTGCCAGCAGCCCCGGGGTGTACCAAGAGACCCAGTACTTC

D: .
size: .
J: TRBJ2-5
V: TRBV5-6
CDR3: CASSFPSRGGAQYF
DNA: TGTGCCAGCAGCTTCCCTAGCAGGGGAGGGGCCCAGTACTTC

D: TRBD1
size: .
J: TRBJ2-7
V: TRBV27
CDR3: CASQKTGTGSSPGYF
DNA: TGTGCCAGCCAAAAAACCGGGACAGGGTCGAGCCCGGGGTACTTC

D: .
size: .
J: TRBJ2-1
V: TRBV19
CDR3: CASTMGGVNEQFF
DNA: TGTGCCAGTACCATGGGGGGTGTCAATGAGCAGTTCTTC

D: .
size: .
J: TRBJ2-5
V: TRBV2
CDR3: CASSTEAQETQYF
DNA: TGTGCCAGCAGCACAGAAGCACAAGAGACCCAGTACTTC

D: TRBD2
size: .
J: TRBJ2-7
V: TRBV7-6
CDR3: CASSLVSGGSPYEQYF
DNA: TGTGCCAGCAGCTTAGTGTCTGGCGGGAGCCCCTACGAGCAGTACTTC

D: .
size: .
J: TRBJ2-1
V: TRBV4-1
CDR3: CASSQEVHRGKYNEQFF
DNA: TGCGCCAGCAGCCAAGAGGTCCACCGCGGGAAATACAATGAGCAGTTCTTC

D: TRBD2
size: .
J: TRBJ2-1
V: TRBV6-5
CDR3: CASSYSGTNNEQFF
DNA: TGTGCCAGCAGTTACTCCGGGACTAACAATGAGCAGTTCTTC

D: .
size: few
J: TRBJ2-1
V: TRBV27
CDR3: CASSLVSGYNEQFF
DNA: TGTGCCAGCAGTTTAGTTAGCGGTTACAATGAGCAGTTCTTC

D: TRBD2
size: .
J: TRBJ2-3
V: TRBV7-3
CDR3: CASSLRLAGISSTDTQYF
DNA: TGTGCCAGCAGCTTAAGGCTAGCGGGGATCTCTAGCACAGATACGCAGTATTTT

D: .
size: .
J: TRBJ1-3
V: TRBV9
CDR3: CASSVAEFRGTGNTIYF
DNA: TGTGCCAGCAGCGTAGCAGAGTTCAGGGGAACTGGAAACACCATATATTTT

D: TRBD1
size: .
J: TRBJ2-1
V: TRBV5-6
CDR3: CASRITGDPYNEQFF
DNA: TGTGCCAGCAGGATTACAGGGGACCCTTACAATGAGCAGTTCTTC

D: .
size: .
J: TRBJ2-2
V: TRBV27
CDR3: CASSLRGATPGELFF
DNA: TGTGCCAGCAGTTTACGGGGGGCGACCCCCGGGGAGCTGTTTTTT

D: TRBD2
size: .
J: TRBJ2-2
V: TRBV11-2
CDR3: CASTEREWGTGELFF
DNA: TGTGCCAGCACTGAGCGGGAGTGGGGCACCGGGGAGCTGTTTTTT

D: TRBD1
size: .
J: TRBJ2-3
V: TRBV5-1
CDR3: CASSDRGVTDTQYF
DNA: TGCGCCAGCAGCGACAGGGGGGTCACAGATACGCAGTATTTT

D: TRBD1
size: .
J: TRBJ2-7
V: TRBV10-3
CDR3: CAISQGDRASYEQYF
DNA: TGTGCCATCAGTCAGGGGGACAGGGCGTCCTACGAGCAGTACTTC

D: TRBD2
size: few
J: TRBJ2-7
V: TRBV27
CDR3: CASSLGGSSYEQYF
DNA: TGTGCCAGCAGTTTGGGCGGGAGTTCCTACGAGCAGTACTTC

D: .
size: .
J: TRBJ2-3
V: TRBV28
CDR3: CASSRNLAFTDTQYF
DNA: TGTGCCAGCAGTAGGAATCTAGCGTTTACAGATACGCAGTATTTT

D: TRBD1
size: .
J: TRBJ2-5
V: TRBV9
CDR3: CASSEGAETQYF
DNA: TGTGCCAGCAGCGAGGGGGCGGAGACCCAGTACTTC

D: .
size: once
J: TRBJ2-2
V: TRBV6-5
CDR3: CASSYAPSGTGELFF
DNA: TGTGCCAGCAGTTACGCCCCGTCCGGCACCGGGGAGCTGTTTTTT

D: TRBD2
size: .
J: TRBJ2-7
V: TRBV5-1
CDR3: CASSQGLAGFSYEQYF
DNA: TGCGCCAGCAGCCAGGGACTAGCGGGATTTTCCTACGAGCAGTACTTC

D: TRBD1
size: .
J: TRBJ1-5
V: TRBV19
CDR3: CASSLGTGTNQPQHF
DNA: TGTGCCAGTAGTCTCGGGACAGGGACCAATCAGCCCCAGCATTTT

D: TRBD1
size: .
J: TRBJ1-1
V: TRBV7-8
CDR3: CASSRDRDTEAFF
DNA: TGTGCCAGCAGCCGGGACAGGGACACTGAAGCTTTCTTT

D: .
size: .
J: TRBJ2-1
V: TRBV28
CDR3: CASSLGQGQFF
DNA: TGTGCCAGCAGTTTAGGGCAGGGGCAGTTCTTC

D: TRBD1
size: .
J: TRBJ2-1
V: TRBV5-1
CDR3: CASSQLYRDRDKNEQFF
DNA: TGCGCCAGCAGCCAACTCTACCGGGACAGGGACAAGAATGAGCAGTTCTTC

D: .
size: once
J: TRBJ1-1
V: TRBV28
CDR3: CATVLNTEAFF
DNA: TGTGCCACCGTTCTAAACACTGAAGCTTTCTTT

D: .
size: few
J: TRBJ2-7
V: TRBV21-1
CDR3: CASSPGQAYEQYF
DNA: TGTGCCAGCAGTCCGGGACAAGCCTACGAGCAGTACTTC

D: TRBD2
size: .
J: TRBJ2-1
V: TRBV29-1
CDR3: CSVEGREGYNEQFF
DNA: TGCAGCGTTGAGGGGCGGGAGGGATACAATGAGCAGTTCTTC

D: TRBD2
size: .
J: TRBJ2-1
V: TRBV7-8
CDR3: CASSLARRLAVYNEQFF
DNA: TGTGCCAGCAGCTTAGCTCGACGACTAGCTGTCTACAATGAGCAGTTCTTC

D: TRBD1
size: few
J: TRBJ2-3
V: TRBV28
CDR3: CASLQGAPPDTQYF
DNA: TGTGCCAGCCTACAGGGGGCGCCCCCAGATACGCAGTATTTT

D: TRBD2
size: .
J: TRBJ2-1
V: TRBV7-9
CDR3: CASSFFSGSNEQFF
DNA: TGTGCCAGCAGCTTTTTCAGCGGGAGCAATGAGCAGTTCTTC

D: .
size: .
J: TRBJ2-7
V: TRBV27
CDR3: CASGWTVYEQYF
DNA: TGTGCCAGCGGCTGGACAGTCTACGAGCAGTACTTC

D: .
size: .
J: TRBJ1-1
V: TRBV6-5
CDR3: CASSYSYRYAEAFF
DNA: TGTGCCAGCAGTTACTCTTACAGGTACGCTGAAGCTTTCTTT

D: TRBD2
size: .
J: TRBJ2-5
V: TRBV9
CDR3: CASSEQRTSGQETQYF
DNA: TGTGCCAGCAGCGAACAACGGACTAGCGGCCAAGAGACCCAGTACTTC

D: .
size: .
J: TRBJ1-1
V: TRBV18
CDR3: CASSPRTVNTEAFF
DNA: TGTGCCAGCTCACCCAGGACAGTGAACACTGAAGCTTTCTTT

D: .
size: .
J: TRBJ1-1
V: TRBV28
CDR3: CASSLFAGMNTEAFF
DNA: TGTGCCAGCAGTTTATTTGCGGGGATGAACACTGAAGCTTTCTTT

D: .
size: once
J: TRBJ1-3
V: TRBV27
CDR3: CASSLDSGNTIYF
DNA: TGTGCCAGCAGTTTGGACAGCGGAAACACCATATATTTT

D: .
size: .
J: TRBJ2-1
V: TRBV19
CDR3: CASSSDREGYNEQFF
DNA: TGTGCCAGTTCGTCGGACAGAGAGGGTTACAATGAGCAGTTCTTC

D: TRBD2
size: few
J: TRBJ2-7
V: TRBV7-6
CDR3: CASSKRGSGLPYEQYF
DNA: TGTGCCAGCAGCAAAAGGGGTAGCGGGTTACCCTACGAGCAGTACTTC

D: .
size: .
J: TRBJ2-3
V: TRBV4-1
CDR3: CASSQGLLRGAKTDTQYF
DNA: TGCGCCAGCAGCCAAGGGCTCCTACGGGGGGCGAAGACAGATACGCAGTATTTT

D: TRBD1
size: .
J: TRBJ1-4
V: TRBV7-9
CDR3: CASSPGQGREKLFF
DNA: TGTGCCAGCAGCCCGGGACAGGGCCGTGAAAAACTGTTTTTT

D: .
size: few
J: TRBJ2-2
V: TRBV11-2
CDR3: CASSFQGSNTGELFF
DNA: TGTGCCAGCAGCTTTCAGGGGTCCAACACCGGGGAGCTGTTTTTT

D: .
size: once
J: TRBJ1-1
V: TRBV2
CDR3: CASSSDTEAFF
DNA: TGTGCCAGCTCGTCCGACACTGAAGCTTTCTTT

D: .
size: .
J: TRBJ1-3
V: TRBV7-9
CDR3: CASSLEEGTGNTIYF
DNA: TGTGCCAGCAGCTTAGAGGAGGGAACTGGAAACACCATATATTTT

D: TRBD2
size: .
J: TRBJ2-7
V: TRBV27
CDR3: CASSLAGGPSYEQYF
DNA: TGTGCCAGCAGTTTAGCGGGAGGGCCCTCCTACGAGCAGTACTTC

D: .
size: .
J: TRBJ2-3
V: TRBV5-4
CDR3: CASSFGGTAQYF
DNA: TGTGCCAGCAGCTTTGGGGGGACAGCACAGTATTTT

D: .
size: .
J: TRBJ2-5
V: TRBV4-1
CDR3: CASSQGYPSRQETQYF
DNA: TGCGCCAGCAGCCAAGGCTATCCGAGCAGGCAAGAGACCCAGTACTTC

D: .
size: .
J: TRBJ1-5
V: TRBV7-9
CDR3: CASSLDPPGENNQPQHF
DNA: TGTGCCAGCAGCTTAGACCCCCCGGGGGAGAACAATCAGCCCCAGCATTTT

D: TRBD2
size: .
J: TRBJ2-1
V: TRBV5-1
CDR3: CASGRDGYNEQFF
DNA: TGCGCCAGCGGGAGGGACGGCTACAATGAGCAGTTCTTC

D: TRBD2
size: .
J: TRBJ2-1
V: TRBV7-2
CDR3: CASSSTGGEQFF
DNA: TGTGCCAGCAGCTCCACCGGGGGGGAGCAGTTCTTC